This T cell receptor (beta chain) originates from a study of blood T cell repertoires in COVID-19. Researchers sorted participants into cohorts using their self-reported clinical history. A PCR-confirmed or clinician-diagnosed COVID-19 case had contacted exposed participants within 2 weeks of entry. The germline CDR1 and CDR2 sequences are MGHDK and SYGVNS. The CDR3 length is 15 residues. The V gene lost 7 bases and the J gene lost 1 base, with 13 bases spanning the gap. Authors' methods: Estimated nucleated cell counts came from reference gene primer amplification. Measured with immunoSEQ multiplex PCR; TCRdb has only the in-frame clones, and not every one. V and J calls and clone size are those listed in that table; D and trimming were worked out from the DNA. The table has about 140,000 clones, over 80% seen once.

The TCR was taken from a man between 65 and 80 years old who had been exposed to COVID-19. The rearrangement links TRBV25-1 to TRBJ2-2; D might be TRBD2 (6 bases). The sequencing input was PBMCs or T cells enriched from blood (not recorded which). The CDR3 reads CASTDGTLNTGELFF. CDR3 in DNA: TGTGCCAGCACAGACGGGACTCTGAACACCGGGGAGCTGTTTTTT. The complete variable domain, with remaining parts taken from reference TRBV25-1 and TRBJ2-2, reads EADIYQTPRYLVIGTGKKITLECSQTMGHDKMYWYQQDPGMELHLIHYSYGVNSTEKGDLSSESTVSRIRTEHFPLTLESARPSHTSQYLCASTDGTLNTGELFFGEGSRLTVL.